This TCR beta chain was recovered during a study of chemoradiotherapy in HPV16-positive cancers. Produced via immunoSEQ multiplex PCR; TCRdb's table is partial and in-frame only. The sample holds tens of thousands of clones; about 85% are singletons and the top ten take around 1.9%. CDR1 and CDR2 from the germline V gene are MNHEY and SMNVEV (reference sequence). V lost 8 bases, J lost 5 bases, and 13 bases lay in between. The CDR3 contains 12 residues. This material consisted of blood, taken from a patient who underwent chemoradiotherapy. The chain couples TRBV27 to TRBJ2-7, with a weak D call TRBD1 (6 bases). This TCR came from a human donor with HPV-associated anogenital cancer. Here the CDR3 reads CASATGIHEQYF. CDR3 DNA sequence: TGTGCCAGCGCCACAGGGATCCACGAGCAGTACTTC.